This T cell receptor (beta chain) was identified during a study of CD8+ T cells in alopecia areata. Note on this clone: What it binds is not known.

In each case, RNA was isolated and then reverse transcribed into cDNA as the sequencing template. Measured with immunoSEQ multiplex PCR; TCRdb has only the in-frame clones, and not every one. The data contain roughly 120,000 clones, less than 70% of them singletons. Germline values: CDR1 SQVTM, CDR2 ANQGSEA. V was pared by 6 bases and J by 4 bases, with 9 bases of the junction left unmatched. This CDR3 spans 14 amino acids. The study's findings and limits: Although TCR sharing was seen in mice, sharing across patients was less clear, possibly for HLA-related reasons.

Sequences were obtained from CD4+ T cells sorted from blood. The receptor was derived from a human donor in good health. J is TRBJ2-1 and V is TRBV29-1; 7 positions agree with TRBD2. The CDR3 bases are TGCAGCGTCGCCAGGGACTACCAATACAATGAGCAGTTCTTC. Protein product: CSVARDYQYNEQFF.